This T cell receptor (beta chain) is from a study of radiotherapy plus CTLA-4 blockade in lung cancer. Measured with immunoSEQ multiplex PCR; TCRdb has only the in-frame clones, and not every one. The table lists under 70,000 clones, approximately 75% of them singletons. The ends were cut back, 1 base at V and 0 bases at J, with 10 bases in the middle. Germline V gene lookup returns CDR1 SGHVS and CDR2 FQNEAQ. This CDR3 region has 16 residues. Concerning this clone itself: The antigen remains unidentified.

Patients with chemo-refractory metastatic non-small-cell lung cancer received focal radiation plus CTLA-4 blockade with ipilimumab. Study-level points and caveats: Reportedly, early blood T cell clone dynamics best predicted response, with interferon-beta. Expansion of tumor-derived TCR clones was observed in blood after radiotherapy plus ipilimumab.

This TCR came from a human donor with non-small cell lung cancer who had a complete response to radiotherapy plus ipilimumab. The gene calls are TRBV7-8 and TRBJ2-1, with D tentatively TRBD2 (6 bases). Sequencing was performed on peripheral blood, taken from a patient treated with radiotherapy plus ipilimumab. The chain's CDR3 is CASSLGRRGSYNEQFF. As DNA, the CDR3 is TGTGCCAGCAGCTTAGGGCGGCGGGGCTCCTACAATGAGCAGTTCTTC.